This paragraph reports one TCR beta chain. Original methodology: Quantification of nucleated cells was approximated via reference gene primer amplification. Using immunoSEQ multiplex PCR, the repertoire was profiled, and TCRdb retains in-frame clones only, with some absent. V and J calls and clone size are copied from that table; D and trimming were computed from the DNA. The sample includes 250,000 to 350,000 clones, approximately 84% of them seen just once. The CDR3 has 16 residues. After removal of 7 bases from V and 3 bases from J, the junction contained 10 bases not matched to a gene. Germline V gene data show CDR1 as LGHNT and CDR2 as FRNRAP. The record originates from a study of blood T cell repertoires in COVID-19.

The V call is TRBV12-5, the J call TRBJ2-1; 9 positions agree with TRBD2. Material: peripheral blood. This TCR came from a human donor with COVID-19, enrolled during active disease. The donor label of this sample is uncertain. The DNA for the CDR3 is TGTGCTAGTGCCCGACCGACTAGCGGAGTCTACAATGAGCAGTTCTTC. This sequence encodes CASARPTSGVYNEQFF.